The 20 T cell receptor beta chains below come from one sample, sequenced in a study of T cell changes during pregnancy in multiple sclerosis. Using immunoSEQ multiplex PCR, the repertoire was profiled, and TCRdb retains in-frame clones only, with some absent. The repertoire holds around 51,000 clones, with 93% as singletons. The sequenced sample was peripheral blood, obtained in the second trimester of pregnancy. The receptors here all came from a female donor with multiple sclerosis, enrolled in a pregnancy study.

J is TRBJ2-7 and V is TRBV9; 15 positions match TRBD2. The CDR3 runs to 17 residues. V was clipped by 4 bases and J by 5 bases; unmatched bases: 10. CDR1 is SGDLS, CDR2 YYNGEE, per germline. DNA for the CDR3: TGTGCCAGCAGCTTTGCAGCGGGACTAGCGGGAGGCCACGAGCAGTACTTC. Translated: CASSFAAGLAGGHEQYF.

Here the CDR3 reads CASSPDRAPYNEQFF. The CDR3 DNA sequence: TGTGCCAGCAGTCCCGACAGGGCGCCCTACAATGAGCAGTTCTTC. This rearrangement joins TRBV27 to TRBJ2-1; 7 nucleotides match TRBD1. This CDR3 spans 15 amino acids. Germline V gives CDR1 MNHEY, CDR2 SMNVEV (reference sequence). Unmatched junction bases numbered 6, after V lost 5 bases and J lost 2 bases.

This chain joins TRBV29-1 and TRBJ2-7; D perhaps matches TRBD2 (5 bases). Germline V gene sequence: CDR1 SQVTM, CDR2 ANQGSEA. There are 10 residues in the CDR3. V was trimmed by 4 bases and J by 7 bases, leaving 8 bases between them. The CDR3 is CSVVGEEQYF. The CDR3 DNA reads as TGCAGCGTTGTCGGGGAGGAGCAGTACTTC.

The rearrangement joins TRBV2 to TRBJ2-1; D is perhaps TRBD2 (5 bases). From germline, CDR1 is SNHLY and CDR2 FYNNEI. V was trimmed by 8 bases and J by 0 bases, leaving 8 bases between them. The length of the CDR3 is 13 residues. The CDR3, as DNA: TGTGCCAGCGCGGGTAGCTCCTACAATGAGCAGTTCTTC. It translates to CASAGSSYNEQFF. Variable domain in full (rest from reference TRBV2 and TRBJ2-1): EPEVTQTPSHQVTQMGQEVILRCVPISNHLYFYWYRQILGQKVEFLVSFYNNEISEKSEIFDDQFSVERPDGSNFTLKIRSTKLEDSAMYFCASAGSSYNEQFFGPGTRLTVL.

CDR3 residues: CASSQGTSGENIQYF. DNA of the CDR3: TGTGCCAGCAGCCAAGGGACTAGCGGGGAGAACATTCAGTACTTC. The V gene is TRBV4-2, the J gene TRBJ2-4; the match to TRBD2 covers 12 bases. Germline CDR1 and CDR2: LGHNA and YNFKEQ. The CDR3 length is 15 residues. The junction had 2 bases not matched to a gene; V was cut back by 1 base and J by 7 bases.

The V and J genes are TRBV6-6 and TRBJ1-5, with D perhaps matching TRBD1 (6 bases). The germline CDR1 and CDR2 sequences are MNHNY and SVGAGI (reference sequence). This CDR3 contains 14 residues. V lost 4 bases, J lost 4 bases, and 11 bases lay in between. CDR3 region: CASSLYRENQPQHF. The CDR3 nucleotides read TGTGCCAGCAGTTTATACAGGGAGAATCAGCCCCAGCATTTT.

The V gene is TRBV19, the J gene TRBJ1-1, with a weak D call TRBD1 (6 bases). This CDR3 is 19 amino acids long. Trimming took 0 bases from V and 0 from J, leaving 20 bases between them. The germline gives CDR1 LNHDA, CDR2 SQIVND (reference sequence). CDR3 in amino acids: CASSIDPVVSGQMNTEAFF. The CDR3 DNA follows: TGTGCCAGTAGTATAGATCCGGTCGTCTCTGGACAGATGAACACTGAAGCTTTCTTT.

The chain combines TRBV11-1 with TRBJ2-1; no clear D. The CDR3 is 13 amino acids. Trimming cost V 8 bases and J 4 bases, with 12 bases left between them. Germline CDR1 SGHAT, CDR2 FQDESV (reference sequence). The CDR3 loop reads CASRKPTYNEQFF. In DNA form, the CDR3 reads TGTGCCAGCCGCAAGCCCACGTACAATGAGCAGTTCTTC.

This chain links TRBV28 with TRBJ2-7, with D uncertain. Trimming removed 2 bases at V and 4 bases at J, with 6 bases between. The CDR3 extends over 12 amino acids. Germline lookup yields CDR1 MDHEN and CDR2 SYDVKM. CDR3 sequence (DNA): TGTGCCAGCAGTTTACCCTCTTACGAGCAGTACTTC. Amino acids: CASSLPSYEQYF. Together with reference TRBV28 and TRBJ2-7, the CDR3 gives the full variable domain: DVKVTQSSRYLVKRTGEKVFLECVQDMDHENMFWYRQDPGLGLRLIYFSYDVKMKEKGDIPEGYSVSREKKERFSLILESASTNQTSMYLCASSLPSYEQYFGPGTRLTVT.

The rearrangement links TRBV7-3 to TRBJ2-1; 10 bases map to TRBD2. CDR1 is SGHTA and CDR2 is FQGTGA in the germline V gene. There are 15 residues in the CDR3. V shed 5 bases and J 3 bases; nucleotides not matched to a gene: 4. CDR3 sequence reads: CASSTRLAGYNEQFF. Written as DNA, the CDR3 is TGTGCCAGCAGCACAAGACTAGCGGGCTACAATGAGCAGTTCTTC.

The rearrangement uses TRBV28 and TRBJ2-5, with D perhaps matching TRBD2 (6 bases). The CDR3 loop spans 12 amino acids. Germline CDR1 reads MDHEN; CDR2 reads SYDVKM. V lost 7 bases and J lost 5, with 11 bases in between. The CDR3 coding sequence is TGTGCCAGCACGCGGGGTGGGGAGACCCAGTACTTC. Its translation: CASTRGGETQYF.

The gene calls are TRBV7-9 and TRBJ2-3; possibly TRBD2 for D (6 bases). The CDR3 covers 13 residues. CDR1 SEHNR and CDR2 FQNEAQ come from the germline V gene (reference sequence). Between the trimmed V and J ends, which lost 5 bases and 6 bases, there was a span of 12 bases. The CDR3, as DNA: TGTGCCAGCAGCGCCACGGGAGCGGATACGCAGTATTTT. Translated: CASSATGADTQYF. Looking up the rest from reference TRBV7-9 and TRBJ2-3 gives the full variable domain: DTGVSQNPRHKITKRGQNVTFRCDPISEHNRLYWYRQTLGQGPEFLTYFQNEAQLEKSRLLSDRFSAERPKGSFSTLEIQRTEQGDSAMYLCASSATGADTQYFGPGTRLTVL.

This chain joins TRBV5-4 and TRBJ1-1, with 7 bases matching TRBD1. From germline, CDR1 is SGHNT and CDR2 YYREEE (reference sequence). V lost 4 bases and J lost 6; bases outside the gene matches: 9. The CDR3 is made up of 14 amino acids. DNA of the CDR3: TGTGCCAGCAGCAGTTTGACAGGGCCCGCTGAAGCTTTCTTT. It specifies CASSSLTGPAEAFF.

The J gene is TRBJ1-2, the V gene TRBV5-4; D might be TRBD1 (5 bases). Germline V CDR1 and CDR2: SGHNT, YYREEE (reference sequence). This CDR3 spans 13 amino acids. The V end was cut by 4 bases, the J end by 3 bases, with 10 bases between. In DNA form, the CDR3 reads TGTGCCAGCAGCCTGGGGGGGGACTATGGCTACACCTTC. Its protein product is CASSLGGDYGYTF.

This chain uses TRBV14 with TRBJ1-3, with D tentatively TRBD1 (5 bases). The CDR3 length is 13 residues. The germline gives CDR1 SGHDN, CDR2 FVKESK. V dropped 8 bases and J dropped 3 bases, with 11 bases sitting between them. CDR3 sequence (DNA): TGTGCCAGCTCCCTGGGGCTTGGAAACACCATATATTTT. Its protein is CASSLGLGNTIYF.

The chain couples TRBV7-9 to TRBJ2-7; TRBD1 is a possible D gene (6 bases). The CDR3 consists of 13 residues. V lost 3 bases and J 1 base, leaving 7 bases between the germline ends. CDR1 and CDR2 (germline): SEHNR, FQNEAQ (reference sequence). CDR3 loop: CASSFGQSYEQYF. The CDR3 DNA follows: TGTGCCAGCAGCTTCGGACAGTCCTACGAGCAGTACTTC.

The chain couples TRBV19 to TRBJ2-1; D is perhaps TRBD2 (5 bases). From germline, CDR1 is LNHDA and CDR2 SQIVND (reference sequence). Trimming took off 3 bases at V and 0 bases at J, with 9 bases between the two ends. CDR3 length: 15 amino acids. The CDR3 spells CASSMDWSSYNEQFF. The CDR3 nucleotides read TGTGCCAGTAGTATGGACTGGAGCTCCTACAATGAGCAGTTCTTC.

The chain carries TRBV5-1 and TRBJ1-3; D remains unclear. The CDR3 is made up of 15 amino acids. V was shortened by 3 bases and J by 0 bases, with 10 bases between the two germline ends. Germline loops: CDR1 SGHRS, CDR2 YFSETQ. The CDR3 DNA reads TGCGCCAGCAGCTCCCCACACGTCTCTGGAAACACCATATATTTT. This gives the protein CASSSPHVSGNTIYF.

This clone has a handful of counts. The chain combines TRBV5-4 with TRBJ1-2; D call uncertain. Trimming stripped 5 bases from V and 8 bases from J, with 22 bases between. The germline gives CDR1 SGHNT, CDR2 YYREEE (reference sequence). CDR3 length: 15 amino acids. CDR3 bases: TGTGCCAGCAGAAACCCTACCCGGGTACGGAAGGGCTACACCTTC. Translating gives CASRNPTRVRKGYTF.

A single count supports this clone. In nucleotides, the CDR3 is TGTGCCAGCAGTGAAGCAGCGGGAATGCAAGAGACCCAGTACTTC. Translation: CASSEAAGMQETQYF. The J gene is TRBJ2-5, the V gene TRBV6-1; 7 positions agree with TRBD2. This CDR3 region has 15 residues. The germline V gene has CDR1 MNHNS and CDR2 SASEGT. J lost 2 bases, V lost 0 bases, and 3 bases had no gene match.